This paragraph reports one TCR beta chain. Source study methods: Reference gene primer amplification in the assay estimated nucleated cell counts. Assay used: immunoSEQ multiplex PCR; TCRdb lists only in-frame clones, some missing. V, J and clone size derive from that table, while D and trimming were established from the DNA sequence. The sample records tens of thousands of clones, about 84% being singletons. These data belong to a study of blood T cell repertoires in COVID-19. Seattle patient enrollment occurred during active infection, with longitudinal follow-up thereafter. The sample taken for sequencing was peripheral blood. This TCR was recovered from a man over 45 with COVID-19, enrolled during active disease.

The CDR3 DNA follows: TGTGCCAGCAGCCGGGACAGGGGATTCTATGGCTACACCTTC. It translates to CASSRDRGFYGYTF. The chain recombines TRBV5-8 with TRBJ1-2; the match to TRBD1 covers 10 bases. Unmatched junction bases numbered 4, after V lost 4 bases and J lost 4 bases. CDR3 length: 14 residues. The V gene's germline CDR1 is SGHTS and CDR2 YDEGEE.